What follows are 13 T cell receptor beta chains derived from one specimen sequenced in a study of OX40 agonist ivuxolimab in advanced cancers. Data came from immunoSEQ multiplex PCR; TCRdb stores just in-frame clones and leaves some out. Here the sample spans some 99,000 clones, approximately 88% being singletons. Sequenced material: CD4+ or CD8+ T cells sorted from blood, taken in a trial of the OX40 agonist ivuxolimab. These TCRs come from an adult with an advanced solid tumor such as melanoma, head and neck, liver or kidney cancer.

J is TRBJ2-7 and V is TRBV7-9; D is possibly TRBD1 (6 bases). Trimming stripped 1 base from V and 6 bases from J, with 22 bases between. The CDR3 length is 17 residues. Germline CDR1 reads SEHNR; CDR2 reads FQNEAQ (reference sequence). The CDR3 sequence: CASSLVSPGTYTGEQYF. The DNA of the CDR3 is TGTGCCAGCAGCTTAGTCTCCCCCGGGACATACACAGGCGAGCAGTACTTC.

CDR3 sequence (DNA): TGCGCCAGCAGCCAAGACCCCCTGGGCAGGGAGTATGGCTACACCTTC. The encoded protein is CASSQDPLGREYGYTF. J is TRBJ1-2 and V is TRBV4-3, with D perhaps TRBD1 (5 bases). V was pared by 0 bases and J by 5 bases, with 16 bases between. CDR3 length equals 16 residues. The germline V gene has CDR1 LGHNA and CDR2 YSLEER.

J is TRBJ2-2 and V is TRBV6-5; the D is unclear. Germline-derived CDR1 and CDR2 are MNHEY and SVGAGI. This CDR3 is 13 amino acids long. In DNA, the CDR3 is TGTGCGGCTGCGTCAGAGAGCACCGGGGAGCTGTTTTTT. Translation gives CAAASESTGELFF.

This sequence joins TRBV19 and TRBJ2-7; 9 bases are shared with TRBD1. After removal of 5 bases from V and 9 bases from J, the junction contained 5 bases not matched to a gene. CDR3 length equals 12 residues. Germline V CDR1 and CDR2: LNHDA, SQIVND (reference sequence). The CDR3 region has the DNA TGTGCCAGTAGTCCGGACAGGGGTGGGCAGTACTTC. It is translated as CASSPDRGGQYF.

The chain carries TRBV7-9 and TRBJ1-2, with D perhaps TRBD1 (5 bases). Germline V gene data show CDR1 as SEHNR and CDR2 as FQNEAQ (reference sequence). V gave up 1 base and J gave up 4 bases, with 7 bases separating them. The CDR3 sequence is 13 residues long. CDR3 sequence (DNA): TGTGCCAGCAGCTTAGGACAGAGCTATGGCTACACCTTC. Amino acid sequence: CASSLGQSYGYTF.

The chain combines TRBV5-8 with TRBJ2-3, with D possibly being TRBD1 (6 bases). V shed 4 bases and J shed 0 bases, with 12 bases lying between them. Germline values: CDR1 SGHTS, CDR2 YDEGEE. This CDR3 is 15 amino acids long. This CDR3 reads CASSLTGASTDTQYF. CDR3 in DNA: TGTGCCAGCAGCCTGACAGGAGCTAGCACAGATACGCAGTATTTT.

This rearrangement joins TRBV19 to TRBJ2-1, with D perhaps TRBD2 (5 bases). In germline, CDR1 is LNHDA, CDR2 SQIVND (reference sequence). The CDR3 is made up of 14 amino acids. Deletions cut 1 base from V and 3 bases from J, with 7 bases between. The CDR3 region is CASSIGTSYNEQFF. Written as DNA, the CDR3 is TGTGCCAGTAGTATAGGCACTAGCTACAATGAGCAGTTCTTC.

The chain carries TRBV6-4 and TRBJ2-2, with D tentatively TRBD1 (6 bases). Germline CDR1 is MRHNA and CDR2 is SNTAGT. The CDR3 runs to 13 residues. Trimming left V 5 bases short and J 6 bases short, with 10 bases between. The CDR3 protein is CASSTEGAGELFF. The DNA of the CDR3 is TGTGCCAGCAGTACAGAGGGGGCCGGGGAGCTGTTTTTT.

The rearrangement links TRBV4-1 to TRBJ1-1, with 12 bases that match TRBD1. Germline CDR1 reads MGHRA; CDR2 reads YSYEKL. The ends lost 0 bases at V and 10 bases at J; junction bases unmatched: 9. CDR3 size: 16 residues. The CDR3 DNA follows: TGCGCCAGCAGCCAAGACCCGGGACAGGGGGCCGTTGGAGCTTTCTTT. Translation: CASSQDPGQGAVGAFF.

The chain combines TRBV4-1 with TRBJ2-3; unclear D gene. Germline V gene data show CDR1 as MGHRA and CDR2 as YSYEKL. V shed 1 base and J shed 1 base, with 6 bases lying between them. The CDR3 runs 14 residues. The CDR3 reads CASSQGRGTDTQYF. The DNA of the CDR3 is TGCGCCAGCAGCCAAGGACGAGGCACAGATACGCAGTATTTT.

V usage is TRBV28 and J usage is TRBJ2-3; 8 bases map to TRBD1. Germline V gene data show CDR1 as MDHEN and CDR2 as SYDVKM. V dropped 8 bases and J dropped 3; count of bases not matched to a gene: 7. The CDR3 covers 14 residues. CDR3 DNA: TGTGCCAGCGCGACAGGGGCCAGTACAGATACGCAGTATTTT. Residues: CASATGASTDTQYF.

The V gene is TRBV5-1, the J gene TRBJ1-1; TRBD1 is a possible D gene (6 bases). The CDR3 contains 14 residues. Germline CDR1 SGHRS, CDR2 YFSETQ. Trimming took 7 bases from V and 0 from J, leaving 13 bases between them. This CDR3 is CASRSEGVNTEAFF. The CDR3 DNA reads as TGCGCCAGCCGGTCGGAGGGGGTGAACACTGAAGCTTTCTTT.

The genes are TRBV11-1 and TRBJ1-2; 7 bases line up with TRBD1. Trimming at V came to 5 bases and at J to 2 bases, leaving 5 bases not matched to a gene. The CDR3 is 14 residues long. Germline V gene data show CDR1 as SGHAT and CDR2 as FQDESV (reference sequence). The CDR3 protein is CASSRTGANYGYTF. CDR3 nucleotide sequence: TGTGCCAGCAGCCGCACAGGGGCCAACTATGGCTACACCTTC. The full variable domain, rest sourced from reference TRBV11-1 and TRBJ1-2, is EAEVAQSPRYKITEKSQAVAFWCDPISGHATLYWYRQILGQGPELLVQFQDESVVDDSQLPKDRFSAERLKGVDSTLKIQPAELGDSAMYLCASSRTGANYGYTFGSGTRLTVV.